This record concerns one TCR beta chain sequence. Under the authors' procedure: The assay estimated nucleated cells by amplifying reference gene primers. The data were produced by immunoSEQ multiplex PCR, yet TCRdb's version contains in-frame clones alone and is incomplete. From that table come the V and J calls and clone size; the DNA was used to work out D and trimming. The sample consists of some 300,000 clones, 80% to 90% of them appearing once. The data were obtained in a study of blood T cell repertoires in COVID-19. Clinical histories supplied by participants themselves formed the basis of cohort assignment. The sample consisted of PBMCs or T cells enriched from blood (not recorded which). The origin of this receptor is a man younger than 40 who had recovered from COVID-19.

Here the CDR3 DNA reads TGTGCCAGCAGCTCCGGCGGCCTAGCGGACACTTACAATGAGCAGTTCTTC. Its protein is CASSSGGLADTYNEQFF. This chain uses TRBV11-2 with TRBJ2-1; TRBD2 aligns across 7 bases. With 4 bases clipped from V and 4 bases from J, the junction kept 13 bases outside the gene matches. The CDR3 covers 17 residues. Germline CDR1 is SGHAT and CDR2 is FQNNGV.